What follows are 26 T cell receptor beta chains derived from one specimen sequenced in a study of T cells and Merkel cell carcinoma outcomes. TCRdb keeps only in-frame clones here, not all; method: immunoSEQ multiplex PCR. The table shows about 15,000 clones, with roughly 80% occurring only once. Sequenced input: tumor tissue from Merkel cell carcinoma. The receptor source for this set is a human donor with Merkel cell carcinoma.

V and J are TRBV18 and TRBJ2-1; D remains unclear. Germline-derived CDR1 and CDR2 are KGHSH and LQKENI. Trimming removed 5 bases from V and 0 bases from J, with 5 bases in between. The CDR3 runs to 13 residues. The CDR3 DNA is TGTGCCAGCTCAGCCGCCTCCTACAATGAGCAGTTCTTC. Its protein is CASSAASYNEQFF.

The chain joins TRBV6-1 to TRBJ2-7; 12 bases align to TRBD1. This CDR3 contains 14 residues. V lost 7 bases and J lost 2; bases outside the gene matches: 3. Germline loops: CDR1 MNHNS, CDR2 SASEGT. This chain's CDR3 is CASIRDRGPYEQYF. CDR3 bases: TGTGCCAGCATTCGGGACAGGGGGCCCTACGAGCAGTACTTC.

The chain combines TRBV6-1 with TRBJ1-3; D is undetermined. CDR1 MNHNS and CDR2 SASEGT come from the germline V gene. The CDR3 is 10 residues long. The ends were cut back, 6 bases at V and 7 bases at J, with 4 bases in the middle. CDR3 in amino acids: CASSQNTIYF. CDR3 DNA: TGTGCCAGCAGCCAGAACACCATATATTTT.

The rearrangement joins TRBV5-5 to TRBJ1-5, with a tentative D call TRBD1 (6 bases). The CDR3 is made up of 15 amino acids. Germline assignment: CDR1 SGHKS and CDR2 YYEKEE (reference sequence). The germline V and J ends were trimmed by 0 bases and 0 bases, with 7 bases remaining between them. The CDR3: CASSLGGLSNQPQHF. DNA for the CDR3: TGTGCCAGCAGCTTGGGGGGGCTTAGCAATCAGCCCCAGCATTTT.

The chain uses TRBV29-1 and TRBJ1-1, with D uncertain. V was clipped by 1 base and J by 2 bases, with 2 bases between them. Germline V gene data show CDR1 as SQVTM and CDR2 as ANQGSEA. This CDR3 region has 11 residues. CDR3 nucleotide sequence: TGCAGCGTTGAAGGAAACACTGAAGCTTTCTTT. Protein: CSVEGNTEAFF. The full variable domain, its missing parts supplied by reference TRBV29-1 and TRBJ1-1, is SAVISQKPSRDICQRGTSLTIQCQVDSQVTMMFWYRQQPGQSLTLIATANQGSEATYESGFVIDKFPISRPNLTFSTLTVSNMSPEDSSIYLCSVEGNTEAFFGQGTRLTVV.

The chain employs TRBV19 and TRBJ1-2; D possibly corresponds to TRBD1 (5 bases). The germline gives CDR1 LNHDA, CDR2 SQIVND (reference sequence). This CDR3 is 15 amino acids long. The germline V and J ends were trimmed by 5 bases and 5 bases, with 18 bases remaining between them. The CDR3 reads CASSPPAGTEYGYTF. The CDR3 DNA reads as TGTGCCAGTAGTCCGCCCGCAGGGACGGAATATGGCTACACCTTC.

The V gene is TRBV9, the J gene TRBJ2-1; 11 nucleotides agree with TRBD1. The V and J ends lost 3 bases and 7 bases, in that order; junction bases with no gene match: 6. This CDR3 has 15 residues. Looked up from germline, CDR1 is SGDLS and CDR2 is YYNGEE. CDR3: CASSDGQGAVNEQFF. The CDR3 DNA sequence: TGTGCCAGCAGCGATGGACAGGGGGCAGTGAATGAGCAGTTCTTC.

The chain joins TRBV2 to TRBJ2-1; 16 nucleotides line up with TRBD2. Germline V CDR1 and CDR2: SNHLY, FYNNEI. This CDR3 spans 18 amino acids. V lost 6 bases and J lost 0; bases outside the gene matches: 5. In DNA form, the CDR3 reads TGTGCCAGCAGGGGACTAGCGGGAGGGTCGAGCTCCTACAATGAGCAGTTCTTC. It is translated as CASRGLAGGSSSYNEQFF.

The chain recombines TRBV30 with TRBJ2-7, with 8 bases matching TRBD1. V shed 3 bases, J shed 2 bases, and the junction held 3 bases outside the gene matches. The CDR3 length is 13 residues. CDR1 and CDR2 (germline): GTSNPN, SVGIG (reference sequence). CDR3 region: CAWSPGGPYEQYF. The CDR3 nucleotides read TGTGCCTGGAGCCCAGGGGGCCCCTACGAGCAGTACTTC.

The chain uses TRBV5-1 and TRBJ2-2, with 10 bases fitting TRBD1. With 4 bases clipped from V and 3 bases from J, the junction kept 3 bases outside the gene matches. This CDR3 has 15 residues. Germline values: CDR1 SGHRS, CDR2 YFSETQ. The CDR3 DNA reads TGCGCCAGCAGCACCGGACAGGGGGACACCGGGGAGCTGTTTTTT. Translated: CASSTGQGDTGELFF.

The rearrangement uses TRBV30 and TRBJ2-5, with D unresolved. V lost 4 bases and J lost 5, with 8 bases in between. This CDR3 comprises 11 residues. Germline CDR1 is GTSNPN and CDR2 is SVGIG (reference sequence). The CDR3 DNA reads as TGTGCCTGGATACGAAGCGAGACCCAGTACTTC. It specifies CAWIRSETQYF.

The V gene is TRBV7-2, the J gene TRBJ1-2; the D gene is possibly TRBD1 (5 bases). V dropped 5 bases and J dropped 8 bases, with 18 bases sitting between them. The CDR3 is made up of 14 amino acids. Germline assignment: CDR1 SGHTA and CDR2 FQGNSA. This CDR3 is CASSPGGGRVGYTF. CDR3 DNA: TGTGCCAGCAGCCCCGGCGGGGGACGAGTAGGCTACACCTTC. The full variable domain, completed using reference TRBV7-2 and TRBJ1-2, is GAGVSQSPSNKVTEKGKDVELRCDPISGHTALYWYRQSLGQGLEFLIYFQGNSAPDKSGLPSDRFSAERTGGSVSTLTIQRTQQEDSAVYLCASSPGGGRVGYTFGSGTRLTVV.

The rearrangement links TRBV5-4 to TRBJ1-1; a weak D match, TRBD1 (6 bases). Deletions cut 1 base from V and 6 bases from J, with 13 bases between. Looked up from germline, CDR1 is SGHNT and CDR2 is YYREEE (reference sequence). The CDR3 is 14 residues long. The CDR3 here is CASSLKRTEAEAFF. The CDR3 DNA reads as TGTGCCAGCAGCTTGAAAAGGACAGAAGCTGAAGCTTTCTTT.

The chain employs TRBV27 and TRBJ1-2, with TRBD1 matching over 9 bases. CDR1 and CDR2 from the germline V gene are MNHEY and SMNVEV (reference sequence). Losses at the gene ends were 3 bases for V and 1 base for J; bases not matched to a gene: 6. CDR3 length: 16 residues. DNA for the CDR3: TGTGCCAGCAGTTTGTCACAGGGGGCTATTAACTATGGCTACACCTTC. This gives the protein CASSLSQGAINYGYTF.

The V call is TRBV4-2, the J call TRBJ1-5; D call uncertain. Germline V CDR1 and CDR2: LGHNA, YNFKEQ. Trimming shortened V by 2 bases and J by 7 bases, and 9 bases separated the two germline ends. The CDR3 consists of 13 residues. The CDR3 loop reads CASSQPQDQPQHF. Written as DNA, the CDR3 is TGTGCCAGCAGCCAACCCCAGGACCAGCCCCAGCATTTT.

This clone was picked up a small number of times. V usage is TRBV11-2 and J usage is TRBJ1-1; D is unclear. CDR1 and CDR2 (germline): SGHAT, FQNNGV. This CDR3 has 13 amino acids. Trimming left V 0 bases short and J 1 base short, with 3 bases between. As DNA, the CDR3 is TGTGCCAGCAGCTTAGAACGGAACACTGAAGCTTTCTTT. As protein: CASSLERNTEAFF.

For the CDR3, the DNA is TGTGCCAGCAGTGTGACTCGGCCGGCGGGCTACACCTTC. Translating it yields CASSVTRPAGYTF. This chain links TRBV6-1 with TRBJ1-2; D is unclear. Germline CDR1 reads MNHNS; CDR2 reads SASEGT. V lost 4 bases and J lost 8, with 14 bases in between. The CDR3 runs to 13 residues.

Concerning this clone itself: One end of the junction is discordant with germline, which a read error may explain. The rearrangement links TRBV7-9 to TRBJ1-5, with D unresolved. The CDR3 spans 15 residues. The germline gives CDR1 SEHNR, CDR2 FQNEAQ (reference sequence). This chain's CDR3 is CASSLGGPRNQPQHF. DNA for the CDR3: TGTGCCAGCAGTTTAGGCGGGCCGCGCAATCAGCCCCAGCATTTT.

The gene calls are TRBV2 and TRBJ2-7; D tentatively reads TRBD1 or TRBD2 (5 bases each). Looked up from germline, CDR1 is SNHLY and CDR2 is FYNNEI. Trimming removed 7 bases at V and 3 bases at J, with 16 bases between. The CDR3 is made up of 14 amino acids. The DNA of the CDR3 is TGTGCCAGCATGGGGCCTTTCCGGGGCTACGAGCAGTACTTC. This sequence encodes CASMGPFRGYEQYF.

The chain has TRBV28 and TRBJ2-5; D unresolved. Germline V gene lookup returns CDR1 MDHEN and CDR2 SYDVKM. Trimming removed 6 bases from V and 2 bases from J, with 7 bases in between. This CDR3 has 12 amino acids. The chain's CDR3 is CASSLQQETQYF. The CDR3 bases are TGTGCCAGCAGCCTCCAGCAAGAGACCCAGTACTTC.

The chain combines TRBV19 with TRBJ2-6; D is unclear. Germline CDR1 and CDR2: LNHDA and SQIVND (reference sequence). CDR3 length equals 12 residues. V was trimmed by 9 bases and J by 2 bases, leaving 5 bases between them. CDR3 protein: CASGPGANVLTF. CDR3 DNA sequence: TGTGCCAGCGGGCCTGGGGCCAACGTCCTGACTTTC.

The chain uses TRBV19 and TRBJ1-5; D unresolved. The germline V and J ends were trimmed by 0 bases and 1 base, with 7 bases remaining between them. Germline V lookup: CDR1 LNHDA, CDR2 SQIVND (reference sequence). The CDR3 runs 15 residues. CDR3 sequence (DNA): TGTGCCAGTAGTATAGACCCACGGAGCAATCAGCCCCAGCATTTT. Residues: CASSIDPRSNQPQHF.

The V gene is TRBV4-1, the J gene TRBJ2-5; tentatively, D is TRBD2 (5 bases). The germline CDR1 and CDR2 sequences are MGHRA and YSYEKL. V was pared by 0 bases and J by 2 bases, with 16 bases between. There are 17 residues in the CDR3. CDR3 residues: CASSQDLRRPKQETQYF. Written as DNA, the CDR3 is TGCGCCAGCAGCCAAGATCTTCGGAGGCCTAAACAAGAGACCCAGTACTTC.

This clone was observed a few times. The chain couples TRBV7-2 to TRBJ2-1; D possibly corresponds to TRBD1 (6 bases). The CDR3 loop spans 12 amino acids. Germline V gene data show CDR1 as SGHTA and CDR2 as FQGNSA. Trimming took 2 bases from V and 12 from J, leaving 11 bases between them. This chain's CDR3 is CASSLPGTRQFF. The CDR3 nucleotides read TGTGCCAGCAGCTTACCCGGGACACGGCAGTTCTTC.

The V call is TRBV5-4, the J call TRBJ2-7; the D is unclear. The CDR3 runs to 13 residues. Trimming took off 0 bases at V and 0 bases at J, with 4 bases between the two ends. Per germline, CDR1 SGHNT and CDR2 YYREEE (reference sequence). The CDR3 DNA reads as TGTGCCAGCAGCTTGGACCCCTCCTACGAGCAGTACTTC. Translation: CASSLDPSYEQYF.

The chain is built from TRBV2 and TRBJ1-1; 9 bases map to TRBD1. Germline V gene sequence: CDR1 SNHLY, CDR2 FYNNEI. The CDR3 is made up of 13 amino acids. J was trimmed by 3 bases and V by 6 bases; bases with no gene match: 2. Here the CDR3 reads CASRGQGDTEAFF. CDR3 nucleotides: TGTGCCAGCAGGGGACAGGGTGACACTGAAGCTTTCTTT.